The clone carrying this TCR beta chain was recorded only once. Antigen specificity is unknown. The sample belongs to a study of T cell responses to AZD1222 COVID-19 vaccine. Sequencing used immunoSEQ multiplex PCR; TCRdb keeps in-frame clones, though not all of them. Of 150,000 to 200,000 clones in the sample, around 94% were seen once. The study, taken as a whole, reports: Spike regions recognized by vaccine-associated CD4 TCRs spanned the protein, led by 160-218 and 743-854. It should be noted that donors were predominantly white British and more often female, and clonal diversity was possibly underestimated. Close to half of spike-specific TCRs reportedly recognize unmutated variant regions.

Germline V gene sequence: CDR1 LNHDA, CDR2 SQIVND (reference sequence). Losses at the gene ends were 5 bases for V and 5 bases for J; bases not matched to a gene: 13. This CDR3 comprises 16 residues. This receptor was identified in an adult in good health. The chain employs TRBV19 and TRBJ2-5; 8 bases map to TRBD2. The sample in question was peripheral blood, obtained on day 0 of AZD1222 vaccination. CDR3 sequence (DNA): TGTGCCAGTAGTTTAGTCGGGAGGGCCTCTGGGGAGACCCAGTACTTC. It specifies CASSLVGRASGETQYF. Filled out from reference TRBV19 and TRBJ2-5, the complete variable domain reads DGGITQSPKYLFRKEGQNVTLSCEQNLNHDAMYWYRQDPGQGLRLIYYSQIVNDFQKGDIAEGYSVSREKKESFPLTVTSAQKNPTAFYLCASSLVGRASGETQYFGPGTRLLVL.